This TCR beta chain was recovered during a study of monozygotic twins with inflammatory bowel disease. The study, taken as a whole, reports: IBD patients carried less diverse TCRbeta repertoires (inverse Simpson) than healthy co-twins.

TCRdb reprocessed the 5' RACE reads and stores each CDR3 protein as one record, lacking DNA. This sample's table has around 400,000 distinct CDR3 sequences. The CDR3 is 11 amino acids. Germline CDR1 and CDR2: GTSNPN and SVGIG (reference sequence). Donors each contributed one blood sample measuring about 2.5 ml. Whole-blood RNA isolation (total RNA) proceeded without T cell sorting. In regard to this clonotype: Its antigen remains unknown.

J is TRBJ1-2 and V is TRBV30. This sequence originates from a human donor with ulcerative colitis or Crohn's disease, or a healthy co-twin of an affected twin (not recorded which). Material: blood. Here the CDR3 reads CAWSLLSGYTF. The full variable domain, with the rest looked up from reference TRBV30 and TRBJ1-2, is SQTIHQWPATLVQPVGSPLSLECTVEGTSNPNLYWYRQAAGRGLQLLFYSVGIGQISSEVPQNLSASRPQDRQFILSSKKLLLSDSGFYLCAWSLLSGYTFGSGTRLTVV.